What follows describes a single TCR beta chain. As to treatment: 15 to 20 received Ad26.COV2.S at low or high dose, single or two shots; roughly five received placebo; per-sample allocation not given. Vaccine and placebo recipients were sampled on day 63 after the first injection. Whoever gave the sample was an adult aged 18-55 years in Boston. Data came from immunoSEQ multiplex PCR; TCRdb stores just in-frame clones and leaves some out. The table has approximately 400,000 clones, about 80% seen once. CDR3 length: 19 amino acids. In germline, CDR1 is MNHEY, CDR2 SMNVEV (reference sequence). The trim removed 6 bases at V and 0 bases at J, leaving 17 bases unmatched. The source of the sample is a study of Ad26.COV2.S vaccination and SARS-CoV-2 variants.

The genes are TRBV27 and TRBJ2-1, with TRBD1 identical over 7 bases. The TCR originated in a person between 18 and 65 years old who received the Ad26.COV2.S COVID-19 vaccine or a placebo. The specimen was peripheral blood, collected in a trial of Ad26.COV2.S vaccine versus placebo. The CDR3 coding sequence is TGTGCCAGCAGCCTACGGCCCTACAGGGGTCCCCTCTCCTACAATGAGCAGTTCTTC. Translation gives CASSLRPYRGPLSYNEQFF.